The 22 T cell receptor beta chains in this list originate from one sample, sequenced in a study. TCRdb redid the calling of the 5' RACE reads with MiXCR, one entry per CDR3 protein. The sample lists some 31,000 distinct CDR3 sequences, approximately 24% occurring once. Input material: naive CD4+ T cells sorted from a lymph node. Subset reported: naive CD4+ T cells, CD4+CD45RA+CD25-. The receptors stem from a female donor with breast cancer.

This clonotype was observed at least ten times. The chain joins TRBV6-6 to TRBJ2-1, with D unclear. The CDR3 is made up of 12 amino acids. The V gene lost 6 bases and the J gene lost 5 bases, with 8 bases spanning the gap. Germline CDR1 MNHNY, CDR2 SVGAGI (reference sequence). The DNA for the CDR3 is TGTGCCAGCAGCCCGGGTAACAATGAGCAGTTCTTC. It codes for CASSPGNNEQFF.

This clonotype was counted only a few times. The chain recombines TRBV24-1 with TRBJ1-5; 7 bases map to TRBD1. This CDR3 contains 10 residues. The germline V gene encodes CDR1 KGHDR and CDR2 SFDVKD. V lost 4 bases, J lost 15 bases, and 2 bases stayed unmatched. CDR3 bases: TGTGCCACCAGTGAGACAGGGCGGCATTTT. It translates to CATSETGRHF.

This clonotype was seen ten or more times. This chain connects TRBV10-3 to TRBJ1-1; D may be TRBD1 (6 bases). The CDR3 has 13 amino acids. V gave up 7 bases and J gave up 1 base, with 10 bases separating them. The V gene's germline CDR1 is ENHRY and CDR2 SYGVKD. DNA for the CDR3: TGTGCCATCAAGGGGGACACGAACACTGAAGCTTTCTTT. Its protein is CAIKGDTNTEAFF.

V usage is TRBV7-3 and J usage is TRBJ2-1; D unclear. Trimming shortened V by 1 base and J by 3 bases, and 10 bases separated the two germline ends. Germline V gives CDR1 SGHTA, CDR2 FQGTGA. This CDR3 has 15 amino acids. The CDR3 loop is CASSLRETGYNEQFF. CDR3 DNA sequence: TGTGCCAGCAGCTTAAGAGAGACGGGCTACAATGAGCAGTTCTTC.

The CDR3, as DNA: TGTGCCAGCAGTTACTCGGACAGGGTACTTCAAGAGACCCAGTACTTC. This sequence encodes CASSYSDRVLQETQYF. The genes are TRBV6-2 or TRBV6-3 and TRBJ2-5; TRBD1 matches 8 bases. J lost 2 bases, V lost 0 bases, and 5 bases had no gene match. Germline values: CDR1 MNHEY, CDR2 SVGEGT. The CDR3 extends over 16 amino acids.

This sequence joins TRBV5-1 and TRBJ2-3; TRBD2 agrees at 8 bases. Germline V gene sequence: CDR1 SGHRS, CDR2 YFSETQ. CDR3 length equals 17 residues. The J segment lost 3 bases and the V segment lost 4 bases, leaving 13 bases of the junction unmatched. Here the CDR3 DNA reads TGCGCCAGCAGCCCCGTCGGGAGCGGGAGAAGGACAGATACGCAGTATTTT. Its translation: CASSPVGSGRRTDTQYF.

The J gene is TRBJ2-5, the V gene TRBV5-1, with D possibly TRBD2 on 6 matching bases. The V and J ends lost 4 bases and 4 bases respectively, with 14 bases between them. The CDR3 has 14 amino acids. CDR1 is SGHRS and CDR2 is YFSETQ in the germline V gene. The CDR3 here is CASSHNQGGETQYF. The CDR3 nucleotides are TGCGCCAGCAGCCACAACCAGGGAGGAGAGACCCAGTACTTC.

This clonotype has only a few counts. J is TRBJ1-6 and V is TRBV6-5, with a weak D call TRBD1 (6 bases). Between the trimmed V and J ends, which lost 0 bases and 4 bases, there was a span of 10 bases. This CDR3 region has 16 residues. Germline-derived CDR1 and CDR2 are MNHEY and SVGAGI. The CDR3 sequence: CASSYSYRVYNSPLHF. The CDR3 nucleotides read TGTGCCAGCAGTTACTCCTACAGGGTTTATAATTCACCCCTCCACTTT.

This clonotype turned up a few times. The chain is built from TRBV7-2 and TRBJ2-7; D is uncertain. The CDR3 length is 11 residues. Trimming removed 6 bases at V and 0 bases at J, with 3 bases between. The germline V gene encodes CDR1 SGHTA and CDR2 FQGNSA. This CDR3 reads CASSISYEQYF. The DNA of the CDR3 is TGTGCCAGCAGTATCTCCTACGAGCAGTACTTC.

This clonotype has a count of ten or more. CDR3 protein: CASRRPEETQYF. In DNA form, the CDR3 reads TGTGCCAGCAGACGACCCGAAGAGACCCAGTACTTC. The rearrangement links TRBV6-6 to TRBJ2-5; D remains ambiguous. The length of the CDR3 is 12 residues. Germline CDR1 reads MNHNY; CDR2 reads SVGAGI (reference sequence). V lost 6 bases and J 3 bases, leaving 8 bases between the germline ends.

This clonotype has just a few counts. This chain joins TRBV20-1 and TRBJ2-7, with D unclear. The CDR3 has 13 amino acids. In germline, CDR1 is DFQATT, CDR2 SNEGSKA (reference sequence). The CDR3 reads CSVRALLVYEQYF. For the CDR3, the DNA is TGCAGCGTACGAGCCCTACTGGTCTACGAGCAGTACTTC.

This clonotype was picked up many times. The rearrangement uses TRBV7-2 and TRBJ2-3; 10 nucleotides match TRBD2. V trimming: 3 bases; J trimming: 5 bases; junction bases outside the gene matches: 8. CDR1 and CDR2 from the germline V gene are SGHTA and FQGNSA. This CDR3 contains 16 residues. The CDR3 spells CASSFGAGGPRDTQYF. CDR3 sequence (DNA): TGTGCCAGCAGCTTCGGAGCGGGGGGGCCGCGAGATACGCAGTATTTT.

This clonotype was counted between two and nine times. In nucleotides, the CDR3 is TGCAGCACTAAGGGGGTCTACGAGCAGTACTTC. This translates into CSTKGVYEQYF. The chain combines TRBV20-1 with TRBJ2-7; D is perhaps TRBD1 (6 bases). The CDR3 spans 11 residues. Germline values: CDR1 DFQATT, CDR2 SNEGSKA (reference sequence).

Comments on this clonotype: Given a much more abundant clone one base away, this may be a read error. The genes are TRBV6-5 and TRBJ2-5; possibly TRBD1 for D (6 bases). V lost 5 bases and J lost 5, with 24 bases in between. The CDR3 has 17 residues. Germline loops: CDR1 MNHEY, CDR2 SVGAGI. CDR3: CASSSLQGSRSRETQYF. For the CDR3, the DNA is TGTGCCAGCAGTAGCTTACAGGGAAGCAGGAGTAGGGAGACCCAGTACTTC.

The chain employs TRBV6-5 and TRBJ2-2; TRBD2 agrees at 8 bases. Germline CDR1 and CDR2: MNHEY and SVGAGI. V shed 6 bases, J shed 4 bases, and the junction held 10 bases outside the gene matches. This CDR3 spans 16 amino acids. This CDR3 is CASRPILAAGTGELFF. The CDR3 nucleotides read TGTGCCAGCAGACCCATACTAGCGGCGGGCACCGGGGAGCTGTTTTTT.

In its sample, this clonotype was seen many times. In DNA, the CDR3 is TGTGCCAGCAGCGGCTACTTCAACACCGGGGAGCTGTTTTTT. It yields the protein CASSGYFNTGELFF. V gene TRBV9 combines with J gene TRBJ2-2; no definite D call. The ends were cut back, 3 bases at V and 2 bases at J, with 8 bases in the middle. The CDR3 spans 14 residues. From germline, CDR1 is SGDLS and CDR2 YYNGEE.

To note about this clonotype: The junction departs from the called germline gene at one end, perhaps through a read error. This sequence joins TRBV4-1 and TRBJ1-2; no reliable D call. The CDR3 is 16 residues long. CDR1 is MGHRA, CDR2 YSYEKL, per germline. Here the CDR3 reads CASGQAGMSGFYGYTF. CDR3 DNA sequence: TGCGCCAGCGGCCAAGCCGGGATGTCAGGTTTCTATGGCTACACCTTC.

This clonotype was counted a few times. The genes are TRBV12-3 or TRBV12-4 and TRBJ1-4; D not certain. Trimming pared 6 bases from V and 5 bases from J, leaving 4 bases between. This CDR3 spans 11 amino acids. CDR3 coding DNA: TGTGCCAGCAGGATGAATGAAAAACTGTTTTTT. The encoded protein is CASRMNEKLFF.

This clonotype was counted only a few times. This chain connects TRBV5-1 to TRBJ1-5; D call uncertain. CDR1 is SGHRS, CDR2 YFSETQ, per germline. The CDR3 is 13 residues long. V was cut by 0 bases and J by 4 bases, with 5 bases left in between. The CDR3 DNA sequence: TGCGCCAGCAGCTTGGAAGTGAATCAGCCCCAGCATTTT. It translates to CASSLEVNQPQHF.

This clonotype appeared a few times. Written as DNA, the CDR3 is TGTGCCAGCAGCTGGACACAACTGCGGTCCACCGGGGAGCTGTTTTTT. Translating gives CASSWTQLRSTGELFF. The V call is TRBV11-2, the J call TRBJ2-2, with D possibly TRBD1 on 5 matching bases. Germline V gene lookup returns CDR1 SGHAT and CDR2 FQNNGV. This CDR3 contains 16 residues. V lost 4 bases, J lost 4 bases, and 16 bases lay in between.

The V gene is TRBV24-1, the J gene TRBJ1-2; D might be TRBD1 (5 bases). The CDR3 length is 16 residues. Germline V gene lookup returns CDR1 KGHDR and CDR2 SFDVKD. Trimming removed 4 bases from V and 0 bases from J, with 14 bases in between. The CDR3 DNA is TGTGCCACCAGTGAATCCGGGACGTTAGCTAACTATGGCTACACCTTC. Translated: CATSESGTLANYGYTF.

This clonotype was counted between two and nine times. The chain has TRBV9 and TRBJ2-1; a weak D match, TRBD1 (5 bases). Deletions cut 4 bases from V and 3 bases from J, with 14 bases between. The germline CDR1 and CDR2 sequences are SGDLS and YYNGEE. The CDR3 loop spans 15 amino acids. The CDR3 is CASSPTRASYNEQFF. The CDR3 DNA is TGTGCCAGCAGCCCCACCAGGGCCAGCTACAATGAGCAGTTCTTC.